Listed below are T cell receptor beta chains from one sample, sequenced in a study of beta chain features in type 1 diabetes. Profiling relied on immunoSEQ multiplex PCR, and the TCRdb table lists in-frame clones only, not all of them. Altogether more than 300,000 clones are present, approximately 16% being singletons, with the ten largest covering about 0.019%. Material for sequencing was naive CD4+ T cells from blood. The receptors come from a young woman in good health. The CDR3 runs from the conserved cysteine through the conserved F or W. The D gene is left open where the match is weak. Part of the rows lack a size; the others show once, few, many or a class for expanded clones.

clone_size: -; v_call: TRBV5-1; j_call: TRBJ2-3; d_call: TRBD2; cdr3_nt: TGCGCCAGCAGCCTACGACTAGCGATCCGCGCAGATACGCAGTATTTT; cdr3_aa: CASSLRLAIRADTQYF
clone_size: -; v_call: TRBV5-1; j_call: TRBJ2-2; d_call: -; cdr3_nt: TGCGCCAGCAGGATCCAGCCAGGGACCGGGGAGCTGTTTTTT; cdr3_aa: CASRIQPGTGELFF
clone_size: few; v_call: TRBV5-4; j_call: TRBJ2-3; d_call: TRBD2; cdr3_nt: TGTGCCAGCAGCGGGACTAGCGGGGGGCGGGATACGCAGTATTTT; cdr3_aa: CASSGTSGGRDTQYF
clone_size: few; v_call: TRBV27; j_call: TRBJ2-5; d_call: -; cdr3_nt: TGTGCCAGCAGCCGCCCTAGCCAAGGACAAGAGACCCAGTACTTC; cdr3_aa: CASSRPSQGQETQYF
clone_size: -; v_call: TRBV29-1; j_call: TRBJ2-1; d_call: -; cdr3_nt: TGCAGCGTTGAACGCAGGCTTACTGGCAATGAGCAGTTCTTC; cdr3_aa: CSVERRLTGNEQFF
clone_size: few; v_call: TRBV13; j_call: TRBJ2-5; d_call: -; cdr3_nt: TGTGCCAGCAGCTTAGGGGGGCAACAAGAGACCCAGTACTTC; cdr3_aa: CASSLGGQQETQYF
clone_size: few; v_call: TRBV2; j_call: TRBJ2-1; d_call: -; cdr3_nt: TGTGCCAGCAGTGAAGCTGCCCTACTAGCATCGGATGAGCAGTTCTTC; cdr3_aa: CASSEAALLASDEQFF
clone_size: few; v_call: TRBV4-3; j_call: TRBJ2-5; d_call: -; cdr3_nt: TGCGCCAGCAGCCAAGATCTTGCGGGAGAGACCCAGTACTTC; cdr3_aa: CASSQDLAGETQYF
clone_size: -; v_call: TRBV9; j_call: TRBJ2-3; d_call: TRBD2; cdr3_nt: TGTGCCAGCAGCGAGCCCCTCGTACTAGCGGGTTTCACAGATACGCAGTATTTT; cdr3_aa: CASSEPLVLAGFTDTQYF
clone_size: few; v_call: TRBV5-1; j_call: TRBJ2-7; d_call: -; cdr3_nt: TGCGCCAGCAGCCCGGAGGGGACTCCAACCTACGAGCAGTACTTC; cdr3_aa: CASSPEGTPTYEQYF
clone_size: -; v_call: TRBV28; j_call: TRBJ2-7; d_call: -; cdr3_nt: TGTGCCAGCAGCCTCCTAAACCTCGAGCAGTACTTC; cdr3_aa: CASSLLNLEQYF
clone_size: -; v_call: TRBV30; j_call: TRBJ1-6; d_call: TRBD1; cdr3_nt: TGTGCCTGGAGCCCCTGGGACAGAGATAATTCACCCCTCCACTTT; cdr3_aa: CAWSPWDRDNSPLHF
clone_size: -; v_call: TRBV29-1; j_call: TRBJ2-7; d_call: -; cdr3_nt: TGCAGCGTTGATCTGGGGGGCTACGAGCAGTACTTC; cdr3_aa: CSVDLGGYEQYF
clone_size: few; v_call: TRBV5-1; j_call: TRBJ1-1; d_call: -; cdr3_nt: TGCGCCAGCAGCTTGAATGGGGGGACTGAAGCTTTCTTT; cdr3_aa: CASSLNGGTEAFF
clone_size: -; v_call: TRBV19; j_call: TRBJ1-1; d_call: -; cdr3_nt: TGTGCCAGTTTTACAGGACACAACACTGAAGCTTTCTTT; cdr3_aa: CASFTGHNTEAFF
clone_size: -; v_call: TRBV10-3; j_call: TRBJ2-6; d_call: -; cdr3_nt: TGTGCCATCAGCGCGGACAGACTCTCGTACGGGGCCAACGTCCTGACTTTC; cdr3_aa: CAISADRLSYGANVLTF
clone_size: few; v_call: TRBV11-2; j_call: TRBJ2-7; d_call: TRBD1; cdr3_nt: TGTGCCAGCAGGCTAGACAGGGTTTCCTACGAGCAGTACTTC; cdr3_aa: CASRLDRVSYEQYF
clone_size: few; v_call: TRBV9; j_call: TRBJ2-5; d_call: -; cdr3_nt: TGTGCCAGCAGTGCAGGGACTTTGGAGACCCAGTACTTC; cdr3_aa: CASSAGTLETQYF
clone_size: -; v_call: TRBV2; j_call: TRBJ2-7; d_call: -; cdr3_nt: TGTGCCGGGGCGGCCCAGACGTCCTACGAGCAGTACTTC; cdr3_aa: CAGAAQTSYEQYF
clone_size: -; v_call: TRBV14; j_call: TRBJ2-7; d_call: TRBD1; cdr3_nt: TGTGCCAGCAGCCGCCCGGGACAGGGGACCTACGAGCAGTACTTC; cdr3_aa: CASSRPGQGTYEQYF
clone_size: -; v_call: TRBV7-3; j_call: TRBJ2-1; d_call: TRBD2; cdr3_nt: TGTGCCAGCAGAGTAACTAGCGGGAGCCTCCATGAGCAGTTCTTC; cdr3_aa: CASRVTSGSLHEQFF
clone_size: -; v_call: TRBV18; j_call: TRBJ2-6; d_call: -; cdr3_nt: TGTGCCAGCTCACCTCAAGAGTCTGGGGCCAACGTCCTGACTTTC; cdr3_aa: CASSPQESGANVLTF
clone_size: few; v_call: TRBV30; j_call: TRBJ2-3; d_call: -; cdr3_nt: TGTGCCTGGAGTACCGGTAGCACAGATACGCAGTATTTT; cdr3_aa: CAWSTGSTDTQYF
clone_size: few; v_call: TRBV27; j_call: TRBJ2-3; d_call: TRBD2; cdr3_nt: TGTGCCTTACCGGGCCTAGCGGGAGTAGCAGATACGCAGTATTTT; cdr3_aa: CALPGLAGVADTQYF
clone_size: -; v_call: TRBV25-1; j_call: TRBJ2-1; d_call: -; cdr3_nt: TGTGCCAGCCTTTCGGACTTTGGCTCCTACAATGAGCAGTTCTTC; cdr3_aa: CASLSDFGSYNEQFF
clone_size: -; v_call: TRBV7-9; j_call: TRBJ1-5; d_call: TRBD1; cdr3_nt: TGTGCCAGCAGCTTAGCGGACAGGGGGCTTCGCAATCAGCCCCAGCATTTT; cdr3_aa: CASSLADRGLRNQPQHF
clone_size: -; v_call: TRBV6-1; j_call: TRBJ1-1; d_call: -; cdr3_nt: TGTGCCAGCATTACCGACAGAATGAACACTGAAGCTTTCTTT; cdr3_aa: CASITDRMNTEAFF
clone_size: few; v_call: TRBV6-1; j_call: TRBJ2-5; d_call: TRBD2; cdr3_nt: TGTGCCAGCATTGGAAGACTAGCGGGAATAGAGACCCAGTACTTC; cdr3_aa: CASIGRLAGIETQYF
clone_size: -; v_call: TRBV28; j_call: TRBJ2-5; d_call: -; cdr3_nt: TGTGCCAGCACGGGTGGGGCCCAAGAGACCCAGTACTTC; cdr3_aa: CASTGGAQETQYF
clone_size: -; v_call: TRBV2; j_call: TRBJ1-1; d_call: TRBD1; cdr3_nt: TGTGCCAGCAGTGGACAGGGGGACTACACTGAAGCTTTCTTT; cdr3_aa: CASSGQGDYTEAFF
clone_size: -; v_call: TRBV30; j_call: TRBJ2-3; d_call: -; cdr3_nt: TGTGCCTGGAGTTTTGGGGGGTCATCCGGCACAGATACGCAGTATTTT; cdr3_aa: CAWSFGGSSGTDTQYF
clone_size: -; v_call: TRBV11-3; j_call: TRBJ2-3; d_call: TRBD2; cdr3_nt: TGTGCCAGCAGCTTAAGCGGGAGGGATACGCAGTATTTT; cdr3_aa: CASSLSGRDTQYF
clone_size: few; v_call: TRBV27; j_call: TRBJ2-1; d_call: TRBD2; cdr3_nt: TGTGCCAGCAGTCCTGCCCTAGCGGCCGGGAACAATGAGCAGTTCTTC; cdr3_aa: CASSPALAAGNNEQFF
clone_size: few; v_call: TRBV20-1; j_call: TRBJ2-5; d_call: -; cdr3_nt: TGCAGCCCGGGGGAGACCCAGTACTTC; cdr3_aa: CSPGETQYF
clone_size: -; v_call: TRBV5-1; j_call: TRBJ2-3; d_call: -; cdr3_nt: TGCGCCAGCAGCCTACGACAGGGCACAGATACGCAGTATTTT; cdr3_aa: CASSLRQGTDTQYF
clone_size: few; v_call: TRBV29-1; j_call: TRBJ2-1; d_call: TRBD1; cdr3_nt: TGCAGCGTGACCAGACAGGGGTGGCCCAATGAGCAGTTCTTC; cdr3_aa: CSVTRQGWPNEQFF
clone_size: -; v_call: TRBV7-2; j_call: TRBJ1-2; d_call: TRBD1; cdr3_nt: TGTGCCAGCAGCTTAGGGGGGACAGGGAAGGGCTACACCTTC; cdr3_aa: CASSLGGTGKGYTF
clone_size: few; v_call: TRBV5-1; j_call: TRBJ2-1; d_call: TRBD2; cdr3_nt: TGCGCCAGCAGCGGGAACCTAGCGGGGGCTTTCAATGAGCAGTTCTTC; cdr3_aa: CASSGNLAGAFNEQFF
clone_size: -; v_call: TRBV28; j_call: TRBJ2-7; d_call: -; cdr3_nt: TGTGCCAGCAGTCCTGCCCGGGGGACTCTCTACGAGCAGTACTTC; cdr3_aa: CASSPARGTLYEQYF
clone_size: -; v_call: TRBV7-2; j_call: TRBJ2-3; d_call: TRBD2; cdr3_nt: TGTGCCAGCAGCTTAGGCCTAGCGGGAGTTGGTAGTACGCAGTATTTT; cdr3_aa: CASSLGLAGVGSTQYF
clone_size: -; v_call: TRBV7-9; j_call: TRBJ2-5; d_call: -; cdr3_nt: TGTGCCAGCAGCTTGGCAGGGGCGGAGACCCAGTACTTC; cdr3_aa: CASSLAGAETQYF
clone_size: few; v_call: TRBV4-2; j_call: TRBJ1-5; d_call: TRBD1; cdr3_nt: TGTGCCAGCAGCAGAGGGACAGGGGAACAGCCCCAGCATTTT; cdr3_aa: CASSRGTGEQPQHF
clone_size: -; v_call: TRBV5-6; j_call: TRBJ1-5; d_call: -; cdr3_nt: TGTGCCAGCAGCTTGTCCGGTCAGCCCCAGCATTTT; cdr3_aa: CASSLSGQPQHF
clone_size: -; v_call: TRBV30; j_call: TRBJ2-3; d_call: -; cdr3_nt: TGTGCCTGGATTTCTAGACGGGCAGATACGCAGTATTTT; cdr3_aa: CAWISRRADTQYF
clone_size: -; v_call: TRBV28; j_call: TRBJ2-1; d_call: -; cdr3_nt: TGTGCCAGCAGTTTTGAGTTTCCCAATGAGCAGTTCTTC; cdr3_aa: CASSFEFPNEQFF
clone_size: few; v_call: TRBV29-1; j_call: TRBJ2-6; d_call: TRBD1; cdr3_nt: TGCAGCGTAGGACAGGGATTCGTCGGGGCCAACGTCCTGACTTTC; cdr3_aa: CSVGQGFVGANVLTF
clone_size: few; v_call: TRBV5-6; j_call: TRBJ2-7; d_call: TRBD1; cdr3_nt: TGTGCCAGCAGCTTGGTCCAGGGGGCCTACGAGCAGTACTTC; cdr3_aa: CASSLVQGAYEQYF
clone_size: -; v_call: TRBV6-5; j_call: TRBJ2-5; d_call: -; cdr3_nt: TGTGCCAGCAGTTACGGAACAGGGCGCGGGCAAGAGACCCAGTACTTC; cdr3_aa: CASSYGTGRGQETQYF
clone_size: -; v_call: TRBV11-3; j_call: TRBJ1-1; d_call: -; cdr3_nt: TGTGCCAGCAGCTCCGGGTTAAACACTGAAGCTTTCTTT; cdr3_aa: CASSSGLNTEAFF